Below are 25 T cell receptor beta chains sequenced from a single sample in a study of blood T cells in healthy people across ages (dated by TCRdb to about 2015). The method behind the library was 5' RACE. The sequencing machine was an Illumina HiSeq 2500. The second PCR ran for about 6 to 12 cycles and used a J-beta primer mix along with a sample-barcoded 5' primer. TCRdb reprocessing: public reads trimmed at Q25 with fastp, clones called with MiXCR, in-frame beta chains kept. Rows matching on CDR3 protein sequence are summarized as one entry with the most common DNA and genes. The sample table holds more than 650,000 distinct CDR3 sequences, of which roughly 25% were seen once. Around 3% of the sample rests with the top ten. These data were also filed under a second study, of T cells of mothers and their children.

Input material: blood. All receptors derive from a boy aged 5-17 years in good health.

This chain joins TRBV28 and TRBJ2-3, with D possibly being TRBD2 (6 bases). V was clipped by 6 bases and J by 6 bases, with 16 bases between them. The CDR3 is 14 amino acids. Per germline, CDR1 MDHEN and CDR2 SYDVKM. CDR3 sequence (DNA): TGTGCCAGCAGCGAATACGGAGGGGAGGATACGCAGTATTTT. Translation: CASSEYGGEDTQYF.

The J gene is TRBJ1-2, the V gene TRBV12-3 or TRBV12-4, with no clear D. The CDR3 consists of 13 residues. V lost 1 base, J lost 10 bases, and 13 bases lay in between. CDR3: CASSLGVVTDYTF. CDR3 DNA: TGTGCCAGCAGTTTAGGCGTCGTTACCGACTACACCTTC.

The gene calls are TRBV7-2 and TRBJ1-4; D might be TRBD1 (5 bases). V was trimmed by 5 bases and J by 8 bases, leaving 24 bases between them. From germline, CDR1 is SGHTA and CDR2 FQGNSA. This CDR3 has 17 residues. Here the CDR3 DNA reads TGTGCCAGCAGCCCCGGGTGGACGGGGCTTGAGGAGGAAAAACTGTTTTTT. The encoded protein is CASSPGWTGLEEEKLFF.

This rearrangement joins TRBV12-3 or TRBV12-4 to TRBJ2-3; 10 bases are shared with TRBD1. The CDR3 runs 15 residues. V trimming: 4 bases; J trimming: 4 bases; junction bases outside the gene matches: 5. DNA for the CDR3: TGTGCCAGCAGTTATCGGACAGGGGGGGCAGATACGCAGTATTTT. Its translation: CASSYRTGGADTQYF.

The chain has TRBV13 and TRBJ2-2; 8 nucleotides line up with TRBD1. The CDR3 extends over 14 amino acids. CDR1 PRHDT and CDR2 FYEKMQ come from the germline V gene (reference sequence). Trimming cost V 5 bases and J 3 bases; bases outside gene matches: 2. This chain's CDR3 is CASSRTGYTGELFF. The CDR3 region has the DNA TGTGCCAGCAGCCGGACAGGGTACACCGGGGAGCTGTTTTTT.

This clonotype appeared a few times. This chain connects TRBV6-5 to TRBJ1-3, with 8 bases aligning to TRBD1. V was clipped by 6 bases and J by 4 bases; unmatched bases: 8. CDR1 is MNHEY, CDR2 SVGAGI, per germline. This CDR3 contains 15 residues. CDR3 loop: CASSPRTGKGNTIYF. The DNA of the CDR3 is TGTGCCAGCAGCCCCCGGACAGGGAAAGGAAACACCATATATTTT.

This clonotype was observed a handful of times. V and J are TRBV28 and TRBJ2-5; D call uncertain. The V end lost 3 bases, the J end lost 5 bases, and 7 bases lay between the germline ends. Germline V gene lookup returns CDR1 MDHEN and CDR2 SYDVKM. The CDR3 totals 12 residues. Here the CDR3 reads CASSLHGETQYF. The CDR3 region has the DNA TGTGCCAGCAGTTTGCACGGGGAGACCCAGTACTTC.

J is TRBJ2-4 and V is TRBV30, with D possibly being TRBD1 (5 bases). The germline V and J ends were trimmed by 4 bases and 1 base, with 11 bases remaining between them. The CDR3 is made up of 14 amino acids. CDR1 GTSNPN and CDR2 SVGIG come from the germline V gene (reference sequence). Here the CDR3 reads CAWKSAGAKNIQYF. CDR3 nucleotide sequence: TGTGCCTGGAAATCGGCAGGGGCCAAAAACATTCAGTACTTC.

The CDR3 reads CASSPSTGRVGAGELFF. The DNA for the CDR3 is TGTGCCAGCTCACCGTCGACAGGACGCGTCGGCGCCGGGGAGCTGTTTTTT. The J gene is TRBJ2-2, the V gene TRBV18; a possible D gene is TRBD1 (6 bases). V dropped 3 bases and J dropped 6 bases, with 20 bases sitting between them. The CDR3 runs 17 residues. CDR1 KGHSH and CDR2 LQKENI come from the germline V gene. Based on the CDR3 plus reference TRBV18 and TRBJ2-2, the full variable domain is NAGVMQNPRHLVRRRGQEARLRCSPMKGHSHVYWYRQLPEEGLKFMVYLQKENIIDESGMPKERFSAEFPKEGPSILRIQQVVRGDSAAYFCASSPSTGRVGAGELFFGEGSRLTVL.

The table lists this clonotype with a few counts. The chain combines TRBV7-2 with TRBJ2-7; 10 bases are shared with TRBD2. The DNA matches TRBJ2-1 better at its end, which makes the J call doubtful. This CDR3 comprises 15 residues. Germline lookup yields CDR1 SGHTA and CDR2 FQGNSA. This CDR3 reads CASSPAGGRYNEQFF. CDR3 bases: TGTGCCAGCAGTCCAGCGGGGGGGCGCTACAATGAGCAGTTCTTC.

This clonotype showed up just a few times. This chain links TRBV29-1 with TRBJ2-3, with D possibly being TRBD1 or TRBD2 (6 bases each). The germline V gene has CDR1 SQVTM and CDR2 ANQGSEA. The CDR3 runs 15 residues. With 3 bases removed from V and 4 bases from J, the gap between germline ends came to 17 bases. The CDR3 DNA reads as TGCAGCGTTGATTCGGGGGCAGGAACTTCAGATACGCAGTATTTT. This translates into CSVDSGAGTSDTQYF.

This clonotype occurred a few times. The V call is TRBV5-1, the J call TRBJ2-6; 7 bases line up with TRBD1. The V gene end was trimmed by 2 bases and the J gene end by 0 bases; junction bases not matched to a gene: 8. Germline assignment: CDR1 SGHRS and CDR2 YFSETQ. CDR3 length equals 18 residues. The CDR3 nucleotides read TGCGCCAGCAGCTTTCCTCCGGGACAGATCTCTGGGGCCAACGTCCTGACTTTC. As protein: CASSFPPGQISGANVLTF.

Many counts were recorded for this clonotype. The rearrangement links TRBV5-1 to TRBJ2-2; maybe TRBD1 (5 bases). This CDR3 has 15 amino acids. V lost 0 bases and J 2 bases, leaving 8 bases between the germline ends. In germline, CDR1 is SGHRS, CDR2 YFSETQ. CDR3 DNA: TGCGCCAGCAGCTTGGCACAGGTTAACACCGGGGAGCTGTTTTTT. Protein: CASSLAQVNTGELFF.

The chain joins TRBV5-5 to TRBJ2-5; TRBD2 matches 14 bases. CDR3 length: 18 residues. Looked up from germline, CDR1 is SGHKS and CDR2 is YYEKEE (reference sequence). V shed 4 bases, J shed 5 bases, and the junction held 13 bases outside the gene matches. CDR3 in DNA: TGTGCCAGCAGCCAACCGCCCGGGACTAGCGGGGGCCTGGAGACCCAGTACTTC. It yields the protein CASSQPPGTSGGLETQYF.

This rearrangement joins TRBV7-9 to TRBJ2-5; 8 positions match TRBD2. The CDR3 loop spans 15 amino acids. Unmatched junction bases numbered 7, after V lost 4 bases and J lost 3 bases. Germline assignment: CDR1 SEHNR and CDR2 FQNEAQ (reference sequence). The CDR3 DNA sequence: TGTGCCAGCAGCTCAGCCGGGGGACTAGAAGAGACCCAGTACTTC. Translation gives CASSSAGGLEETQYF.

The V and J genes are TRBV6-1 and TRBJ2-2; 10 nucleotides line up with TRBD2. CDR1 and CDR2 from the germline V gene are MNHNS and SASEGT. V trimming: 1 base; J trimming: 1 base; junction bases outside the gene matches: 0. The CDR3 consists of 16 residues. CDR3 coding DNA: TGTGCCAGCAGTGAAGGACTAGCGGGGAACACCGGGGAGCTGTTTTTT. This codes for CASSEGLAGNTGELFF.

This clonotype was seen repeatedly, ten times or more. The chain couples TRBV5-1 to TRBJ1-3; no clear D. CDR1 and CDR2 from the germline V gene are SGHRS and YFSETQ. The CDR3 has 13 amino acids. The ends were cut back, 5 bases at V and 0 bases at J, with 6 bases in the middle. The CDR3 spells CASSGDSGNTIYF. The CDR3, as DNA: TGCGCCAGCAGTGGTGACTCTGGAAACACCATATATTTT.

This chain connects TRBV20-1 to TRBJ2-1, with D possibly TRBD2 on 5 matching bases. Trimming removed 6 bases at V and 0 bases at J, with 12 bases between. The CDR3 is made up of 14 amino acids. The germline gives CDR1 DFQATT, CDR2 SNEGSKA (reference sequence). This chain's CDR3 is CSALSGSSYNEQFF. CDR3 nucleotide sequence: TGCAGTGCCTTAAGCGGCAGCTCCTACAATGAGCAGTTCTTC.

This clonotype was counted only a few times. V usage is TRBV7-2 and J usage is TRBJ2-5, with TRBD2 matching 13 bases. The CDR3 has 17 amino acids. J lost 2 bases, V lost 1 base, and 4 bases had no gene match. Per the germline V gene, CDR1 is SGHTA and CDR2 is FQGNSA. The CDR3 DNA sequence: TGTGCCAGCAGCTTAGGCCTACTAGCGGGGGGGCAAGAGACCCAGTACTTC. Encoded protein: CASSLGLLAGGQETQYF.

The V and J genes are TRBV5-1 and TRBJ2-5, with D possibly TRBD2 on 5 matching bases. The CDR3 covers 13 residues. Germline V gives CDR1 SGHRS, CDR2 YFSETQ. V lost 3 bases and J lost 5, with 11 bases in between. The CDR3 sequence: CASSSQRRETQYF. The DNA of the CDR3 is TGCGCCAGCAGCTCCCAAAGGAGGGAGACCCAGTACTTC.

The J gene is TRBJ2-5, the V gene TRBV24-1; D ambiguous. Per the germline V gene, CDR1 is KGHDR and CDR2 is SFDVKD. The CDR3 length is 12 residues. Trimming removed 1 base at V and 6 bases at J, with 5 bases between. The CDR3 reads CATSDLSKTQYF. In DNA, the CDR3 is TGTGCCACCAGTGATTTATCGAAGACCCAGTACTTC.

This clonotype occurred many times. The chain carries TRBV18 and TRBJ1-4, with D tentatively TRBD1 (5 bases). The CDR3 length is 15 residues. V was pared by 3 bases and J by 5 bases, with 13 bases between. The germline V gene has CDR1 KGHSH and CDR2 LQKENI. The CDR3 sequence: CASSPRLGENEKLFF. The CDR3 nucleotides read TGTGCCAGCTCACCCCGACTGGGGGAGAATGAAAAACTGTTTTTT.

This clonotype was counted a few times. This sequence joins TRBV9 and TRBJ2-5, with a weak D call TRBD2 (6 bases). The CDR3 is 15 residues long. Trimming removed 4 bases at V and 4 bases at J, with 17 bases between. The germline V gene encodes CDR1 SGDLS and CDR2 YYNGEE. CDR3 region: CASSFLWDSGETQYF. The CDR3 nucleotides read TGTGCCAGCAGCTTCCTATGGGACTCGGGAGAGACCCAGTACTTC.

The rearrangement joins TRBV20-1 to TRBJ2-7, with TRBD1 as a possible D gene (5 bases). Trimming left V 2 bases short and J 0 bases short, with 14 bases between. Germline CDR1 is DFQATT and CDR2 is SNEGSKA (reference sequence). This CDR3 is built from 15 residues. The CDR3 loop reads CSARSRARGSYEQYF. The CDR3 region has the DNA TGCAGTGCTAGATCCCGGGCTAGGGGCTCCTACGAGCAGTACTTC.

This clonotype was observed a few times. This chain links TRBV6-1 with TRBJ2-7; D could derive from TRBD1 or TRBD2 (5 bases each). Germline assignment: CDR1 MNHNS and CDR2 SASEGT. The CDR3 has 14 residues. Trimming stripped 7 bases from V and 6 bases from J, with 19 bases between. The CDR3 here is CASKVFGAKIEQYF. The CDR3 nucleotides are TGTGCCAGCAAAGTTTTCGGGGCGAAGATCGAGCAGTACTTC.